Following are 32 T cell receptor beta chains from one sample sequenced in a study of a mutant IDH1 vaccine in newly diagnosed glioma. The time point was: baseline, week 1 (first vaccination visit). Treatment denoted: pre-vaccination baseline after standard-of-care therapy. Assay used: immunoSEQ multiplex PCR; TCRdb lists only in-frame clones, some missing. The data show around 50,000 clones, approximately 90% seen once. Sequences were derived from PBMCs, sampled from a glioma patient treated with radiotherapy, temozolomide or both. The receptors originated from a man aged 35-49 years with glioma.

The chain links TRBV4-2 to TRBJ2-7; no reliable D call. The CDR3 has 15 amino acids. V was pared by 5 bases and J by 0 bases, with 14 bases between. From germline, CDR1 is LGHNA and CDR2 YNFKEQ. The CDR3: CASSLDTYSSYEQYF. As DNA, the CDR3 is TGTGCCAGCAGCTTAGACACCTACAGCTCCTACGAGCAGTACTTC.

The chain uses TRBV7-2 and TRBJ2-1; either TRBD1 or TRBD2 may fit D (6 bases each). Germline V lookup: CDR1 SGHTA, CDR2 FQGNSA. The CDR3 contains 15 residues. V gave up 5 bases and J gave up 8 bases, with 19 bases separating them. Written as DNA, the CDR3 is TGTGCCAGCAGCACCCGACGGGGGCGTGGGGATGAGCAGTTCTTC. This sequence encodes CASSTRRGRGDEQFF.

The rearrangement joins TRBV7-9 to TRBJ2-1; TRBD2 matches 10 bases. Germline lookup yields CDR1 SEHNR and CDR2 FQNEAQ (reference sequence). The CDR3 runs 15 residues. With V trimmed by 6 bases and J by 4 bases, 6 bases remained unmatched. The CDR3 DNA follows: TGTGCCAGCAGTCCTAGCGGGAGTAGGTACAATGAGCAGTTCTTC. It is translated as CASSPSGSRYNEQFF.

The chain carries TRBV27 and TRBJ1-3; TRBD1 might be the D (6 bases). Germline V gene sequence: CDR1 MNHEY, CDR2 SMNVEV (reference sequence). CDR3 size: 16 residues. Trimming took 2 bases from V and 2 from J, leaving 13 bases between them. The CDR3 sequence is CASSLRGGQAGNTIYF. The CDR3 DNA is TGTGCCAGCAGTTTAAGAGGGGGGCAGGCTGGAAACACCATATATTTT.

The chain uses TRBV15 and TRBJ2-7; 7 nucleotides match TRBD2. Germline CDR1 and CDR2: LNHNV and YYDKDF (reference sequence). The V and J ends lost 2 bases and 1 base, in that order; junction bases with no gene match: 5. The CDR3 length is 15 residues. The CDR3 nucleotides read TGTGCCACCAGCAGAACCCCGGGAGGTTCCTACGAGCAGTACTTC. Amino acid sequence: CATSRTPGGSYEQYF.

This rearrangement joins TRBV13 to TRBJ1-2, with D maybe TRBD1 (5 bases). The V gene lost 1 base and the J gene lost 3 bases, with 9 bases spanning the gap. The CDR3 has 14 amino acids. Germline V gives CDR1 PRHDT, CDR2 FYEKMQ (reference sequence). The DNA for the CDR3 is TGTGCCAGCAGCTTAGTGCAGGGATACTATGGCTACACCTTC. Its protein is CASSLVQGYYGYTF.

The CDR3 DNA reads as TGTGCCAGCAGCGGAGTAACCGGGGAGCTGTTTTTT. Its protein is CASSGVTGELFF. The chain joins TRBV5-6 to TRBJ2-2; D is undetermined. V lost 4 bases and J 5 bases, leaving 6 bases between the germline ends. The CDR3 covers 12 residues. Per the germline V gene, CDR1 is SGHDT and CDR2 is YYEEEE.

This clone was picked up one time. The chain employs TRBV27 and TRBJ2-7; TRBD2 aligns across 11 bases. Germline CDR1 and CDR2: MNHEY and SMNVEV (reference sequence). This CDR3 region has 15 residues. V shed 5 bases, J shed 6 bases, and the junction held 9 bases outside the gene matches. CDR3 region: CASSPLAGGRAEQYF. CDR3 DNA sequence: TGTGCCAGCAGTCCGTTAGCGGGAGGGCGAGCCGAGCAGTACTTC.

The gene calls are TRBV7-9 and TRBJ1-2; D call uncertain. Trimming took off 5 bases at V and 6 bases at J, with 10 bases between the two ends. The CDR3 covers 12 residues. Germline V gene data show CDR1 as SEHNR and CDR2 as FQNEAQ (reference sequence). The CDR3 DNA is TGTGCCAGCAGCCCGAGGTTCGATGGCTACACCTTC. It encodes CASSPRFDGYTF.

J is TRBJ2-7 and V is TRBV9; TRBD2 matches at 8 bases. Trimming at V came to 0 bases and at J to 3 bases, leaving 8 bases not matched to a gene. Germline assignment: CDR1 SGDLS and CDR2 YYNGEE. The length of the CDR3 is 16 residues. The CDR3 sequence: CASSVASGTRGYEQYF. The CDR3 coding sequence is TGTGCCAGCAGCGTAGCTTCCGGGACTAGAGGCTACGAGCAGTACTTC.

This clone showed up just a few times. The CDR3 sequence: CASSLRTSGSTEQFF. The CDR3 DNA follows: TGTGCCAGTAGTCTGAGGACTAGCGGGAGTACTGAGCAGTTCTTC. This chain uses TRBV19 with TRBJ2-1; TRBD2 agrees at 13 bases. The CDR3 contains 15 residues. From germline, CDR1 is LNHDA and CDR2 SQIVND (reference sequence). Trimming removed 5 bases from V and 9 bases from J; junction bases left unmatched: 7.

This clone occurred once. The chain combines TRBV7-2 with TRBJ2-3; D is unresolved. The V gene lost 5 bases and the J gene lost 2 bases, with 11 bases spanning the gap. Germline CDR1 reads SGHTA; CDR2 reads FQGNSA. This CDR3 is built from 14 residues. The chain's CDR3 is CASSRRSVTDTQYF. The CDR3 nucleotides are TGTGCCAGCAGCCGCCGGTCCGTCACAGATACGCAGTATTTT. Together with reference TRBV7-2 and TRBJ2-3, the CDR3 gives the full variable domain: GAGVSQSPSNKVTEKGKDVELRCDPISGHTALYWYRQSLGQGLEFLIYFQGNSAPDKSGLPSDRFSAERTGGSVSTLTIQRTQQEDSAVYLCASSRRSVTDTQYFGPGTRLTVL.

The rearrangement uses TRBV7-2 and TRBJ2-3, with 9 bases aligning to TRBD2. V gave up 3 bases and J gave up 6 bases; unmatched junction bases: 7. The CDR3 sequence is 15 residues long. Per germline, CDR1 SGHTA and CDR2 FQGNSA. CDR3 loop: CASSFPTSGGDTQYF. Here the CDR3 DNA reads TGTGCCAGCAGCTTTCCGACTAGCGGAGGTGATACGCAGTATTTT.

CDR3 sequence (DNA): TGTGCCAGCAGTTCCCAACAGTTAGGGGAGCTGTTTTTT. Translating gives CASSSQQLGELFF. V and J are TRBV27 and TRBJ2-2; D unresolved. CDR3 length equals 13 residues. The V and J ends lost 4 bases and 8 bases respectively, with 11 bases between them. The germline gives CDR1 MNHEY, CDR2 SMNVEV (reference sequence).

The chain employs TRBV9 and TRBJ2-3, with 7 positions matching TRBD2. CDR3 length: 19 amino acids. V gave up 1 base and J gave up 3 bases; unmatched junction bases: 17. The germline V gene encodes CDR1 SGDLS and CDR2 YYNGEE. Here the CDR3 DNA reads TGTGCCAGCAGCGTAAGTACCCTTTCCGGGAGGAGAGGTACAGATACGCAGTATTTT. Translation gives CASSVSTLSGRRGTDTQYF.

The CDR3 nucleotides are TGCGCCAGCCCCTACCGAGGGGCAGGGGCCCAACCACGCTACGAGCAGTACTTC. Translating gives CASPYRGAGAQPRYEQYF. This chain connects TRBV23-1 to TRBJ2-7; TRBD1 is a possible D gene (6 bases). TRBV23-1 is flagged as an ORF with uncertain function. V dropped 8 bases and J dropped 3 bases, with 29 bases sitting between them. This CDR3 is built from 18 residues.

The chain combines TRBV9 with TRBJ2-7, with D perhaps matching TRBD1 (6 bases). The CDR3 has 14 amino acids. Per germline, CDR1 SGDLS and CDR2 YYNGEE. Deletions cut 4 bases from V and 2 bases from J, with 13 bases between. CDR3 DNA sequence: TGTGCCAGCAGCACCCAGACAGGAGCCTACGAGCAGTACTTC. It codes for CASSTQTGAYEQYF.

The CDR3 DNA reads TGTGCCAGCAGCCTTGGACAGGGGACAGATACGCAGTATTTT. Translating it yields CASSLGQGTDTQYF. V gene TRBV7-2 combines with J gene TRBJ2-3, with 9 bases identical to TRBD1. J was trimmed by 3 bases and V by 5 bases; bases with no gene match: 3. Germline V lookup: CDR1 SGHTA, CDR2 FQGNSA. The CDR3 is 14 amino acids.

This chain joins TRBV6-5 and TRBJ1-1; D might be TRBD1 (5 bases). Germline assignment: CDR1 MNHEY and CDR2 SVGAGI. The CDR3 is 14 amino acids. Trimming left V 0 bases short and J 1 base short, with 6 bases between. The CDR3 nucleotides are TGTGCCAGCAGTTACTCGAGGGGGAACACTGAAGCTTTCTTT. Translation: CASSYSRGNTEAFF.

J is TRBJ2-3 and V is TRBV27; the match to TRBD2 covers 13 bases. This CDR3 contains 15 residues. J was trimmed by 6 bases and V by 5 bases; bases with no gene match: 5. Germline CDR1 is MNHEY and CDR2 is SMNVEV (reference sequence). The chain's CDR3 is CASSQLAGGQDTQYF. DNA of the CDR3: TGTGCCAGCAGTCAACTAGCGGGAGGGCAGGATACGCAGTATTTT.

V and J are TRBV4-1 and TRBJ2-7; 7 positions match TRBD1. CDR1 is MGHRA, CDR2 YSYEKL, per germline. This CDR3 is 14 amino acids long. The trim removed 4 bases at V and 4 bases at J, leaving 7 bases unmatched. CDR3 loop: CASSPIKQGYEQYF. The CDR3 DNA reads as TGCGCCAGCAGCCCCATTAAACAGGGGTACGAGCAGTACTTC.

The V gene is TRBV7-6, the J gene TRBJ1-1; the D is unclear. Trimming left V 5 bases short and J 0 bases short, with 10 bases between. The CDR3 contains 14 residues. In germline, CDR1 is SGHVS, CDR2 FNYEAQ. CDR3 DNA sequence: TGTGCCAGCAGCGGTTCGGGCATGAACACTGAAGCTTTCTTT. This translates into CASSGSGMNTEAFF.

V usage is TRBV19 and J usage is TRBJ2-7, with TRBD1 matching over 7 bases. CDR1 is LNHDA, CDR2 SQIVND, per germline (reference sequence). J lost 0 bases, V lost 5 bases, and 4 bases had no gene match. This CDR3 has 14 amino acids. In nucleotides, the CDR3 is TGTGCCAGTAGTGGTAGGGGGCCCTCCTACGAGCAGTACTTC. This codes for CASSGRGPSYEQYF.

The chain combines TRBV4-3 with TRBJ2-5; D remains unclear. The CDR3 extends over 13 amino acids. Germline CDR1 LGHNA, CDR2 YSLEER. Trimming pared 3 bases from V and 5 bases from J, leaving 10 bases between. CDR3 nucleotides: TGCGCCAGCAGCCACATCGTTGCGGAGACCCAGTACTTC. Encoded protein: CASSHIVAETQYF.

The V and J genes are TRBV9 and TRBJ2-3; D not resolved. CDR1 SGDLS and CDR2 YYNGEE come from the germline V gene. The CDR3 spans 15 residues. V was cut by 0 bases and J by 2 bases, with 10 bases left in between. The CDR3 loop reads CASSVGGILTDTQYF. In DNA, the CDR3 is TGTGCCAGCAGCGTAGGTGGGATCCTCACAGATACGCAGTATTTT.

The J gene is TRBJ2-1, the V gene TRBV7-8, with D possibly matching TRBD1 (6 bases). Germline values: CDR1 SGHVS, CDR2 FQNEAQ. V was pared by 10 bases and J by 8 bases, with 12 bases between. CDR3 length equals 11 residues. CDR3 protein: CATAQGYEQFF. The CDR3 region has the DNA TGTGCCACAGCGCAGGGGTATGAGCAGTTCTTC.

The rearrangement uses TRBV4-3 and TRBJ1-2; TRBD1 matches 8 bases. The CDR3 runs to 15 residues. With 3 bases clipped from V and 4 bases from J, the junction kept 7 bases outside the gene matches. In germline, CDR1 is LGHNA, CDR2 YSLEER. CDR3 sequence (DNA): TGCGCCAGCAGCCAGAAAACAGGGGGAGGCTATGGCTACACCTTC. Translated: CASSQKTGGGYGYTF.

V gene TRBV28 combines with J gene TRBJ1-5; D uncertain. In germline, CDR1 is MDHEN, CDR2 SYDVKM. The CDR3 spans 13 residues. V dropped 8 bases and J dropped 1 base, with 9 bases sitting between them. CDR3 bases: TGTGCCAGCCTTGACACCAGCAATCAGCCCCAGCATTTT. It specifies CASLDTSNQPQHF.

The chain employs TRBV7-5 and TRBJ1-2; the listed D gene, TRBD1, was not tested against the DNA. TRBV7-5 is shown as a pseudogene. The CDR3 sequence is 11 residues long. The CDR3 DNA follows: TGTGCCAGAAGCTTCAGGGGTGGCTACACCTTC. Its translation: CARSFRGGYTF.

The chain joins TRBV18 to TRBJ1-2; TRBD1 aligns across 7 bases. Germline-derived CDR1 and CDR2 are KGHSH and LQKENI. The V and J ends lost 6 bases and 5 bases, in that order; junction bases with no gene match: 6. The length of the CDR3 is 13 residues. The CDR3 DNA reads TGTGCCAGCTCGACCGGACAGGATTATGGCTACACCTTC. It specifies CASSTGQDYGYTF.

The chain has TRBV2 and TRBJ1-3; no clear D. The germline V gene encodes CDR1 SNHLY and CDR2 FYNNEI. Trimming removed 7 bases at V and 4 bases at J, with 8 bases between. The CDR3 is 12 residues long. CDR3 DNA: TGTGCCAGCATGAAGGAGGGAAACACCATATATTTT. Amino acids: CASMKEGNTIYF.

This chain connects TRBV6-5 to TRBJ2-6; possibly TRBD2 for D (6 bases). V was shortened by 4 bases and J by 0 bases, with 7 bases between the two germline ends. Germline loops: CDR1 MNHEY, CDR2 SVGAGI. The CDR3 is made up of 15 amino acids. CDR3 nucleotide sequence: TGTGCCAGCAGTTTGGGGGGCTCTGGGGCCAACGTCCTGACTTTC. Translation gives CASSLGGSGANVLTF.